Presented here are 18 T cell receptor beta chains from one specimen sequenced in a study of cytomegalovirus exposure and HLA in healthy donors. Both 60 Vbeta primers and 13 Jbeta primers went into the PCR. TCRdb keeps only in-frame clones here, not all; method: immunoSEQ multiplex PCR. Of 98,000 or so clones listed, over 60% are singletons. The source material was PBMCs. The receptors come from a young woman in good health and CMV-seropositive.

This chain connects TRBV15 to TRBJ2-2; D unclear. Trimming removed 1 base from V and 1 base from J, with 7 bases in between. The germline V gene has CDR1 LNHNV and CDR2 YYDKDF (reference sequence). The CDR3 totals 15 residues. The CDR3 nucleotides read TGTGCCACCAGCAGAGGTACAGTGAACACCGGGGAGCTGTTTTTT. Its protein is CATSRGTVNTGELFF.

The chain combines TRBV28 with TRBJ2-3, with 8 bases that match TRBD2. V trimming: 6 bases; J trimming: 2 bases; junction bases outside the gene matches: 13. CDR1 and CDR2 (germline): MDHEN, SYDVKM. CDR3 length equals 17 residues. CDR3 in amino acids: CASSPHAAGGDTDTQYF. For the CDR3, the DNA is TGTGCCAGCAGCCCACACGCGGCGGGAGGAGACACAGATACGCAGTATTTT.

V and J are TRBV28 and TRBJ2-5; the D gene is possibly TRBD1 (5 bases). The CDR3 contains 15 residues. Germline V lookup: CDR1 MDHEN, CDR2 SYDVKM. V was shortened by 1 base and J by 7 bases, with 16 bases between the two germline ends. The CDR3 nucleotides are TGTGCCAGCAGTTTATCCCATACAGGCGAAGGGACCCAGTACTTC. It is translated as CASSLSHTGEGTQYF.

The chain has TRBV5-1 and TRBJ2-1; 11 nucleotides agree with TRBD2. This CDR3 spans 15 amino acids. V shed 7 bases, J shed 5 bases, and the junction held 8 bases outside the gene matches. Germline CDR1 is SGHRS and CDR2 is YFSETQ. The CDR3 bases are TGCGCCAGCCGGCTCGGGACTAGCGGACACAATGAGCAGTTCTTC. Amino acids: CASRLGTSGHNEQFF.

This chain connects TRBV4-1 to TRBJ2-2; 7 positions agree with TRBD1. From germline, CDR1 is MGHRA and CDR2 YSYEKL. The V and J ends lost 1 base and 7 bases, in that order; junction bases with no gene match: 6. This CDR3 contains 15 residues. CDR3 coding DNA: TGCGCCAGCAGCCAAGTTTGGACAGGAAACGGGGAGCTGTTTTTT. This codes for CASSQVWTGNGELFF.

The chain joins TRBV11-2 to TRBJ1-1; D might be TRBD1 (5 bases). This CDR3 is built from 16 residues. Trimming took 2 bases from V and 2 from J, leaving 15 bases between them. CDR1 is SGHAT and CDR2 is FQNNGV in the germline V gene. The CDR3 spells CASSLKFGQRNTEAFF. CDR3 DNA: TGTGCCAGCAGCTTAAAGTTTGGACAAAGAAACACTGAAGCTTTCTTT. Full variable domain (rest looked up from reference TRBV11-2 and TRBJ1-1): EAGVAQSPRYKIIEKRQSVAFWCNPISGHATLYWYQQILGQGPKLLIQFQNNGVVDDSQLPKDRFSAERLKGVDSTLKIQPAKLEDSAVYLCASSLKFGQRNTEAFFGQGTRLTVV.

V is TRBV28 and J is TRBJ2-5; no reliable D call. The DNA end lines up better with TRBJ2-7; the J call may be wrong. Germline loops: CDR1 MDHEN, CDR2 SYDVKM. This CDR3 is 11 amino acids long. The CDR3 region is CASSFSYEQYF. The CDR3 nucleotides read TGTGCCAGCAGTTTCTCCTACGAGCAGTACTTC.

V usage is TRBV25-1 and J usage is TRBJ1-3; D is unresolved. V lost 8 bases to trimming and J lost 0 bases, with 14 bases between them. Germline V gene sequence: CDR1 MGHDK, CDR2 SYGVNS. CDR3 length equals 15 residues. CDR3 DNA sequence: TGTGCCAGCGGAAACGCGGGGAGCTCTGGAAACACCATATATTTT. It encodes CASGNAGSSGNTIYF.

This clone was picked up a small number of times. The rearrangement joins TRBV6-1 to TRBJ2-1; TRBD2 aligns across 10 bases. The germline gives CDR1 MNHNS, CDR2 SASEGT. Trimming at V came to 2 bases and at J to 9 bases, leaving 7 bases not matched to a gene. The CDR3 loop spans 15 amino acids. CDR3 sequence reads: CASSENPSGSGEQFF. CDR3 nucleotides: TGTGCCAGCAGTGAAAACCCTAGCGGGAGCGGTGAGCAGTTCTTC.

The chain is built from TRBV5-1 and TRBJ2-1; D remains ambiguous. Trimming took 0 bases from V and 7 from J, leaving 11 bases between them. CDR1 SGHRS and CDR2 YFSETQ come from the germline V gene. CDR3 length equals 14 residues. This chain's CDR3 is CASSLASLLNEQFF. DNA for the CDR3: TGCGCCAGCAGCTTGGCCTCGCTATTAAATGAGCAGTTCTTC.

This chain links TRBV10-3 with TRBJ1-2; tentative D call: TRBD1 (6 bases). The CDR3 covers 15 residues. Between the trimmed V and J ends, which lost 6 bases and 8 bases, there was a span of 22 bases. Germline V gene data show CDR1 as ENHRY and CDR2 as SYGVKD. The DNA for the CDR3 is TGTGCCATCAGGGGTGGACAGCATGACGGCGCAGGCTACACCTTC. It encodes CAIRGGQHDGAGYTF.

V gene TRBV2 combines with J gene TRBJ2-2; 7 bases align to TRBD2. Trimming took 7 bases from V and 7 from J; bases not matched to a gene: 24. Germline V gene data show CDR1 as SNHLY and CDR2 as FYNNEI. The CDR3 has 19 residues. DNA for the CDR3: TGTGCCAGCAAAGAGGGTTGGGGCCTCCCCGGGACTAACTTCGGGGAGCTGTTTTTT. Its protein product is CASKEGWGLPGTNFGELFF.

In its sample, this clone was seen a few times. The chain employs TRBV13 and TRBJ1-2; tentatively, D is TRBD1 (6 bases). Trimming shortened V by 3 bases and J by 6 bases, and 11 bases separated the two germline ends. The CDR3 spans 13 residues. The germline gives CDR1 PRHDT, CDR2 FYEKMQ (reference sequence). The CDR3 is CASSFQGLNGYTF. DNA of the CDR3: TGTGCCAGCAGCTTTCAGGGGCTTAATGGCTACACCTTC.

The chain is built from TRBV2 and TRBJ1-1; D gene ambiguous. This CDR3 is built from 15 residues. Trimming took off 3 bases at V and 0 bases at J, with 11 bases between the two ends. Germline CDR1 SNHLY, CDR2 FYNNEI. The CDR3 reads CASSDGWQLNTEAFF. The DNA for the CDR3 is TGTGCCAGCAGTGATGGTTGGCAATTGAACACTGAAGCTTTCTTT.

J is TRBJ1-2 and V is TRBV2; D uncertain. In germline, CDR1 is SNHLY, CDR2 FYNNEI. The germline V and J ends were trimmed by 6 bases and 4 bases, with 18 bases remaining between them. The CDR3 covers 15 residues. The CDR3 DNA reads as TGTGCCAGCAGCGCCCTCGAAGAGCCCCGCTATGGCTACACCTTC. The encoded protein is CASSALEEPRYGYTF.

The chain is built from TRBV14 and TRBJ1-4; D unclear. Germline CDR1 is SGHDN and CDR2 is FVKESK. The CDR3 runs to 14 residues. Trimming left V 3 bases short and J 8 bases short, with 13 bases between. Here the CDR3 DNA reads TGTGCCAGCAGCCACGGCGTTGTCGGGGAAAAACTGTTTTTT. Translation gives CASSHGVVGEKLFF.

This chain joins TRBV4-1 and TRBJ1-1, with D unresolved. V lost 0 bases to trimming and J lost 3 bases, with 11 bases between them. Looked up from germline, CDR1 is MGHRA and CDR2 is YSYEKL. CDR3 length: 15 amino acids. The CDR3 nucleotides read TGCGCCAGCAGCCAAGACAGCGACGGATACACTGAAGCTTTCTTT. This codes for CASSQDSDGYTEAFF.

This chain joins TRBV6-5 and TRBJ2-5; TRBD2 is a possible D gene (7 bases). Germline V gene lookup returns CDR1 MNHEY and CDR2 SVGAGI. The CDR3 length is 15 residues. V lost 4 bases to trimming and J lost 7 bases, with 19 bases between them. CDR3 nucleotides: TGTGCCAGCAGTTTCTCTTTGGGGGGGCTGGGGACCCAGTACTTC. Translated: CASSFSLGGLGTQYF.